This TCR beta chain was identified during a study of T cell responses to AZD1222 COVID-19 vaccine. Study results and limitations: Baseline antibody screening turned up just a handful of seropositive AZD1222 recipients.

CDR1 SNHLY and CDR2 FYNNEI come from the germline V gene. The CDR3 totals 15 residues. After removal of 7 bases from V and 6 bases from J, the junction contained 10 bases not matched to a gene. Regarding this clone: Its specificity is unknown.

Here immunoSEQ multiplex PCR was the method, and the copy in TCRdb shows in-frame clones only, minus some. The repertoire holds roughly 100,000 clones, with roughly 90% as singletons. This TCR was sampled from an adult in good health. V and J are TRBV2 and TRBJ2-2, with 8 bases aligning to TRBD2. Source: peripheral blood, taken on day 0 of AZD1222 vaccination. CDR3: CASTPYAGGPGELFF. DNA of the CDR3: TGTGCCAGCACCCCCTACGCGGGGGGCCCCGGGGAGCTGTTTTTT.